These 32 T cell receptor beta chains share one sample of origin, sequenced in a study of CD8+CD57+ T cells in acquired aplastic anemia. It was patients with CD8+CD57+ cell expansion by flow cytometry who were chosen for sequencing. The study profiled TCR beta VDJ and CDR3 using genomic DNA as template. TCRdb reanalysed the reads using MiXCR and keeps one entry per CDR3 protein. This table holds approximately 470,000 distinct CDR3 sequences, approximately 32% found once. The sequencing input was sorted CD4+, CD8+, or CD8+CD57+ T cells (not recorded which) from PBMCs. Receptors were obtained from a human donor with aplastic anemia.

This clonotype has just a few counts. V usage is TRBV6-4 and J usage is TRBJ1-6; D is possibly TRBD1 (6 bases). There are 14 residues in the CDR3. Germline assignment: CDR1 MRHNA and CDR2 SNTAGT. Trimming cost V 4 bases and J 10 bases, with 14 bases left between them. CDR3 loop: CASSGNRDGSPLHF. The CDR3 nucleotides are TGTGCCAGCAGTGGAAACAGGGACGGGTCACCCCTCCACTTT.

Comment on this clonotype: Given a much more abundant clone one base away, this may be a read error. The chain is built from TRBV6-1 and TRBJ1-2, with D uncertain. Germline lookup yields CDR1 MNHNS and CDR2 SASEGT. Trimming left V 8 bases short and J 4 bases short, with 20 bases between. The CDR3 length is 15 residues. CDR3 residues: CASGKRGRNFYGYTF. The CDR3 nucleotides read TGTGCCAGCGGAAAACGAGGACGGAACTTCTATGGCTACACCTTC.

This clonotype appeared a few times. The gene calls are TRBV4-1 and TRBJ2-7; TRBD2 might be the D (5 bases). Germline V gives CDR1 MGHRA, CDR2 YSYEKL. This CDR3 spans 15 amino acids. The V and J ends lost 4 bases and 4 bases respectively, with 17 bases between them. The CDR3 DNA reads as TGCGCCAGCAGCCCGGAGGTAGGGATGGGGTACGAGCAGTACTTC. Protein: CASSPEVGMGYEQYF.

This chain connects TRBV7-2 to TRBJ1-2, with 7 bases that match TRBD1. Germline assignment: CDR1 SGHTA and CDR2 FQGNSA. V lost 5 bases, J lost 7 bases, and 4 bases stayed unmatched. The CDR3 has 12 residues. CDR3 coding DNA: TGTGCCAGCAGCGTAACAGGGGTTGGCTACACCTTC. Protein sequence: CASSVTGVGYTF.

The rearrangement links TRBV19 to TRBJ2-5; the D is unclear. The CDR3 runs to 11 residues. CDR1 and CDR2 (germline): LNHDA, SQIVND (reference sequence). V was trimmed by 11 bases and J by 2 bases, leaving 9 bases between them. CDR3: CARLPQETQYF. CDR3 DNA sequence: TGTGCCCGACTCCCTCAAGAGACCCAGTACTTC.

This clonotype was counted ten times or more. The chain uses TRBV9 and TRBJ1-2, with D possibly being TRBD1 (5 bases). Germline lookup yields CDR1 SGDLS and CDR2 YYNGEE. The V and J ends lost 2 bases and 6 bases respectively, with 17 bases between them. The CDR3 length is 15 residues. CDR3 DNA: TGTGCCAGCAGCGTTGAGGGGAGACTAGGGCATGGCTACACCTTC. It is translated as CASSVEGRLGHGYTF.

This clonotype occurred a few times. V and J are TRBV6-5 and TRBJ2-7; weak D call: TRBD1 (6 bases). Germline CDR1 is MNHEY and CDR2 is SVGAGI. The CDR3 length is 14 residues. Trimming took 0 bases from V and 3 from J, leaving 9 bases between them. The CDR3 spells CASSYSRDNYEQYF. The CDR3 DNA follows: TGTGCCAGCAGTTACTCCCGGGACAACTACGAGCAGTACTTC.

J is TRBJ2-7 and V is TRBV20-1; 13 bases are a match to TRBD2. Germline V gene data show CDR1 as DFQATT and CDR2 as SNEGSKA (reference sequence). There are 15 residues in the CDR3. Trimming cost V 5 bases and J 3 bases; bases outside gene matches: 7. CDR3 loop: CSAGLGTSGVYEQYF. CDR3 DNA sequence: TGCAGTGCTGGACTTGGGACTAGCGGGGTCTACGAGCAGTACTTC.

This clonotype was seen a handful of times. The chain carries TRBV5-1 and TRBJ2-7; D call uncertain. The CDR3 is made up of 13 amino acids. V was clipped by 7 bases and J by 3 bases, with 14 bases between them. Germline assignment: CDR1 SGHRS and CDR2 YFSETQ. CDR3 region: CASAFGPDYEQYF. The CDR3 DNA follows: TGCGCCAGCGCCTTTGGACCAGACTACGAGCAGTACTTC.

This clonotype has only one observation. This sequence joins TRBV7-9 and TRBJ1-1; D may be TRBD1 (5 bases). Trimming pared 3 bases from V and 7 bases from J, leaving 12 bases between. Germline CDR1 is SEHNR and CDR2 is FQNEAQ (reference sequence). The CDR3 is 13 residues long. Here the CDR3 DNA reads TGTGCCAGCAGCTTGGCAGGGAGTGTTGAAGCTTTCTTT. It codes for CASSLAGSVEAFF.

This chain connects TRBV19 to TRBJ2-5; 7 bases are shared with TRBD1. This CDR3 is built from 14 residues. Per the germline V gene, CDR1 is LNHDA and CDR2 is SQIVND (reference sequence). V shed 1 base, J shed 5 bases, and the junction held 4 bases outside the gene matches. CDR3 protein: CASSIGQGGETQYF. The CDR3 nucleotides read TGTGCCAGTAGTATAGGACAGGGCGGGGAGACCCAGTACTTC.

With regard to this clonotype: One junction end does not reproduce the germline sequence, and a read error may be involved. The J gene is TRBJ2-5, the V gene TRBV19; tentative D call: TRBD2 (6 bases). Germline CDR1 LNHDA, CDR2 SQIVND (reference sequence). This CDR3 has 12 residues. The CDR3 bases are TGCGCCAGTAGTGTTTTGCGGGGGACCCAGTACTTC. Protein product: CASSVLRGTQYF.

This clonotype turned up a few times. The chain employs TRBV5-1 and TRBJ1-1, with D uncertain. The CDR3 consists of 16 residues. The ends were cut back, 4 bases at V and 1 base at J, with 17 bases in the middle. Germline lookup yields CDR1 SGHRS and CDR2 YFSETQ. The CDR3: CASSLGGRPTNTEAFF. In DNA, the CDR3 is TGCGCCAGCAGCCTGGGAGGTAGGCCGACGAACACTGAAGCTTTCTTT.

There are a few counts of this clonotype. This clone may be a read error of a much larger clone one base away. The chain carries TRBV2 and TRBJ2-7; a possible D gene is TRBD1 (6 bases). CDR3 size: 13 residues. Trimming removed 3 bases from V and 9 bases from J, with 15 bases in between. The V gene's germline CDR1 is SNHLY and CDR2 FYNNEI. The CDR3 coding sequence is TGTGCCAGCAGTGACCGGACAGATACTGGGCAGTACTTC. Translation gives CASSDRTDTGQYF.

This clonotype has at least ten counts. CDR3 sequence (DNA): TGTGCCAGCAGACTCACCTACGAGCAGTACTTC. This encodes CASRLTYEQYF. The chain carries TRBV2 and TRBJ2-7; D is uncertain. V dropped 6 bases and J dropped 2 bases, with 5 bases sitting between them. The CDR3 has 11 amino acids. The germline V gene encodes CDR1 SNHLY and CDR2 FYNNEI.

The chain links TRBV19 to TRBJ2-1; possibly TRBD1 for D (6 bases). V lost 7 bases, J lost 4 bases, and 20 bases lay in between. Germline CDR1 reads LNHDA; CDR2 reads SQIVND (reference sequence). The CDR3 totals 16 residues. Here the CDR3 reads CASTVGGLTSYNEQFF. CDR3 nucleotide sequence: TGTGCCAGTACCGTAGGGGGTCTAACCTCTTACAATGAGCAGTTCTTC. The full variable domain, in which reference TRBV19 and TRBJ2-1 provide the parts outside the CDR3, is DGGITQSPKYLFRKEGQNVTLSCEQNLNHDAMYWYRQDPGQGLRLIYYSQIVNDFQKGDIAEGYSVSREKKESFPLTVTSAQKNPTAFYLCASTVGGLTSYNEQFFGPGTRLTVL.

In its sample, this clonotype was seen a few times. The CDR3 loop reads CASSLRTDSNYGYTF. CDR3 in DNA: TGTGCCAGCAGTCTACGGACAGACTCTAACTATGGCTACACCTTC. This rearrangement joins TRBV27 to TRBJ1-2; a weak D match, TRBD1 (6 bases). From germline, CDR1 is MNHEY and CDR2 SMNVEV (reference sequence). The V and J ends lost 5 bases and 0 bases respectively, with 13 bases between them. The CDR3 runs to 15 residues.

This clonotype has ten or more counts. The chain is built from TRBV2 and TRBJ1-5; D gene ambiguous. Germline loops: CDR1 SNHLY, CDR2 FYNNEI. The V end lost 3 bases, the J end lost 6 bases, and 6 bases lay between the germline ends. The CDR3 runs to 12 residues. The CDR3 is CASSDMAQPQHF. CDR3 DNA sequence: TGTGCCAGCAGTGACATGGCTCAGCCCCAGCATTTT.

The V and J genes are TRBV5-1 and TRBJ1-4, with 9 bases aligning to TRBD1. Germline-derived CDR1 and CDR2 are SGHRS and YFSETQ. The CDR3 is 15 amino acids. V lost 4 bases to trimming and J lost 5 bases; unmatched junction nucleotides: 6. CDR3 residues: CASSAGQGENEKLFF. Written as DNA, the CDR3 is TGCGCCAGCAGCGCGGGACAGGGTGAAAATGAAAAACTGTTTTTT. Using reference TRBV5-1 and TRBJ1-4 for the parts outside the CDR3, the full variable domain is KAGVTQTPRYLIKTRGQQVTLSCSPISGHRSVSWYQQTPGQGLQFLFEYFSETQRNKGNFPGRFSGRQFSNSRSEMNVSTLELGDSALYLCASSAGQGENEKLFFGSGTQLSVL.

Only a few counts were recorded for this clonotype. The chain links TRBV6-1 to TRBJ1-2; D remains unclear. The germline V and J ends were trimmed by 5 bases and 5 bases, with 12 bases remaining between them. The length of the CDR3 is 13 residues. Per the germline V gene, CDR1 is MNHNS and CDR2 is SASEGT. The CDR3 DNA follows: TGTGCCAGCAGTCCTACATATGGTTATGGCTACACCTTC. This translates into CASSPTYGYGYTF.

This clonotype has ten or more counts. V gene TRBV19 combines with J gene TRBJ2-1; 8 positions match TRBD2. From germline, CDR1 is LNHDA and CDR2 SQIVND (reference sequence). The CDR3 extends over 15 amino acids. The ends lost 4 bases at V and 0 bases at J; junction bases unmatched: 2. CDR3 sequence reads: CASSRREASYNEQFF. CDR3 sequence (DNA): TGTGCCAGTAGTAGGCGGGAGGCCTCCTACAATGAGCAGTTCTTC.

This clonotype has at least ten counts. Here the CDR3 DNA reads TGTGCCAGCAGTTCTTATGGGACCGAAGAGACCCAGTACTTC. It encodes CASSSYGTEETQYF. The J gene is TRBJ2-5, the V gene TRBV2; D is tentatively TRBD1 or TRBD2 (5 bases each). Deletions cut 5 bases from V and 3 bases from J, with 13 bases between. Germline V gene lookup returns CDR1 SNHLY and CDR2 FYNNEI. The CDR3 length is 14 residues.

The V gene is TRBV9, the J gene TRBJ2-7, with 10 bases matching TRBD2. In germline, CDR1 is SGDLS, CDR2 YYNGEE. After removal of 3 bases from V and 6 bases from J, the junction contained 6 bases not matched to a gene. This CDR3 contains 14 residues. CDR3 sequence reads: CASSESGRAGEQYF. In DNA, the CDR3 is TGTGCCAGCAGCGAAAGCGGGAGGGCCGGCGAGCAGTACTTC. The full variable domain, in which reference TRBV9 and TRBJ2-7 provide the parts outside the CDR3, is DSGVTQTPKHLITATGQRVTLRCSPRSGDLSVYWYQQSLDQGLQFLIQYYNGEERAKGNILERFSAQQFPDLHSELNLSSLELGDSALYFCASSESGRAGEQYFGPGTRLTVT.

This clonotype showed up many times. The chain combines TRBV10-2 with TRBJ1-3, with D hard to call. Trimming shortened V by 7 bases and J by 0 bases, and 7 bases separated the two germline ends. Germline V gives CDR1 WSHSY, CDR2 SAAADI. CDR3 length: 13 residues. Written as DNA, the CDR3 is TGCGCCAGCAAGCCCAGCTCTGGAAACACCATATATTTT. Translating it yields CASKPSSGNTIYF.

With regard to this clonotype: At one end the junction does not follow the germline gene, possibly because of a read error. The J gene is TRBJ1-1, the V gene TRBV19, with D tentatively TRBD1 (6 bases). This CDR3 is built from 14 residues. Germline V lookup: CDR1 LNHDA, CDR2 SQIVND (reference sequence). The CDR3 DNA follows: TGTGCCAGTAGTATCGCAGGGGTGAACACTGTAGCTTTCTTT. This translates into CASSIAGVNTVAFF.

This clonotype was counted at least ten times. The chain combines TRBV20-1 with TRBJ1-6; 7 positions agree with TRBD1. Germline V gives CDR1 DFQATT, CDR2 SNEGSKA (reference sequence). The CDR3 is 13 amino acids. V trimming: 6 bases; J trimming: 5 bases; junction bases outside the gene matches: 4. CDR3 in DNA: TGCAGTGCCAAGACAGGGCATAATTCACCCCTCCACTTT. Translated: CSAKTGHNSPLHF.

This rearrangement joins TRBV7-6 to TRBJ1-3; D ambiguous. With 7 bases removed from V and 7 bases from J, the gap between germline ends came to 11 bases. Germline CDR1 reads SGHVS; CDR2 reads FNYEAQ. The CDR3 sequence is 12 residues long. Written as DNA, the CDR3 is TGTGCCAGCACTGACCGTATGAACACCATATATTTT. It specifies CASTDRMNTIYF.

This clonotype was recorded many times. The genes are TRBV7-2 and TRBJ2-7, with D maybe TRBD2 (5 bases). The CDR3 runs 15 residues. CDR1 SGHTA and CDR2 FQGNSA come from the germline V gene. Trimming cost V 1 base and J 0 bases, with 10 bases left between them. The CDR3 loop is CASSLVFSASYEQYF. The DNA of the CDR3 is TGTGCCAGCAGCTTAGTCTTTAGCGCCTCCTACGAGCAGTACTTC.

CDR3 residues: CASRGHYEQYF. CDR3 DNA sequence: TGTGCCAGCAGGGGACACTACGAGCAGTACTTC. V and J are TRBV2 and TRBJ2-7; D might be TRBD1 (6 bases). V was clipped by 6 bases and J by 3 bases, with 6 bases between them. This CDR3 comprises 11 residues. Per the germline V gene, CDR1 is SNHLY and CDR2 is FYNNEI.

This clonotype was detected ten times or more. The rearrangement uses TRBV7-2 and TRBJ1-5, with 8 nucleotides matching TRBD1. V lost 5 bases, J lost 5 bases, and 2 bases stayed unmatched. Germline V gives CDR1 SGHTA, CDR2 FQGNSA. CDR3 length: 13 amino acids. The CDR3 region is CASSETGDQPQHF. Written as DNA, the CDR3 is TGTGCCAGCAGCGAGACAGGGGATCAGCCCCAGCATTTT.

This clonotype was picked up a small number of times. V usage is TRBV4-1 and J usage is TRBJ1-2; D gene unclear. Trimming took 0 bases from V and 5 from J, leaving 10 bases between them. This CDR3 comprises 14 residues. Per germline, CDR1 MGHRA and CDR2 YSYEKL. The CDR3 protein is CASSQEQSNYGYTF. CDR3 in DNA: TGCGCCAGCAGCCAAGAACAGAGTAATTATGGCTACACCTTC.

This clonotype has at least ten counts. This chain connects TRBV9 to TRBJ1-2; possible D gene TRBD1, 6 bases. Between the trimmed V and J ends, which lost 3 bases and 1 base, there was a span of 13 bases. Germline-derived CDR1 and CDR2 are SGDLS and YYNGEE. There are 15 residues in the CDR3. Here the CDR3 DNA reads TGTGCCAGCAGCGCCAGGACAGATAGTAACTATGGCTACACCTTC. This codes for CASSARTDSNYGYTF.